One and the same sample provided the 31 T cell receptor beta chains below, sequenced in a study of regulatory T cells in long-lasting Graves disease. Investigators prepared the TCR beta libraries by applying iRepertoire HTBI primers and Arm-PCR of CDR3 regions. TCRdb processed the multiplex PCR reads anew with MiXCR; each CDR3 protein has one entry. The sample contains some 330,000 distinct CDR3 sequences, 12% of which appear only once. Time point noted: newly diagnosed GD, antithyroid drugs for less than 3 months. The TCR library was made from RNA that had been extracted from PBMCs in TRIzol. These data were likewise used in another study, on T cells in Graves' hyperthyroidism and ophthalmopathy.

The input for sequencing was peripheral blood mononuclear cells (PBMCs), taken at new diagnosis, from a patient treated with antithyroid drugs. These receptors all stem from a young woman with Graves disease.

The J gene is TRBJ2-1, the V gene TRBV18; perhaps TRBD2 as D (6 bases). V was trimmed by 3 bases and J by 7 bases, leaving 16 bases between them. This CDR3 contains 15 residues. CDR1 and CDR2 from the germline V gene are KGHSH and LQKENI. The CDR3 sequence: CASSPPGRRWNEQFF. For the CDR3, the DNA is TGTGCCAGCTCACCCCCGGGGAGGAGATGGAATGAGCAGTTCTTC.

In its sample, this clonotype was seen a few times. V usage is TRBV6-2 or TRBV6-3 and J usage is TRBJ1-5, with a weak D call TRBD1 (6 bases). The V and J ends lost 6 bases and 7 bases respectively, with 19 bases between them. The CDR3 totals 15 residues. Germline lookup yields CDR1 MNHEY and CDR2 SVGEGT. The CDR3 here is CASRPSGGGQQPQHF. The CDR3 DNA sequence: TGTGCCAGCAGACCGTCGGGAGGGGGTCAACAGCCCCAGCATTTT.

Worth noting for this clonotype: One base away lies a much larger clone, so this may be a sequencing read error. CDR3 in amino acids: CASSLVAHPEVFF. The DNA for the CDR3 is TGTGCCAGCAGCTTAGTGGCTCACCCTGAAGTTTTCTTT. The chain links TRBV11-2 to TRBJ1-1; D remains unclear. CDR1 and CDR2 from the germline V gene are SGHAT and FQNNGV. This CDR3 has 13 residues.

This clonotype has at least ten counts. The chain is built from TRBV28 and TRBJ2-7; D not resolved. Germline V gene lookup returns CDR1 MDHEN and CDR2 SYDVKM. Trimming left V 9 bases short and J 2 bases short, with 11 bases between. This CDR3 is 12 amino acids long. The CDR3 reads CASTTATYEQYF. In nucleotides, the CDR3 is TGTGCCAGTACTACCGCGACCTACGAGCAGTACTTC. The complete variable domain, with remaining parts taken from reference TRBV28 and TRBJ2-7, reads DVKVTQSSRYLVKRTGEKVFLECVQDMDHENMFWYRQDPGLGLRLIYFSYDVKMKEKGDIPEGYSVSREKKERFSLILESASTNQTSMYLCASTTATYEQYFGPGTRLTVT.

Many counts were recorded for this clonotype. CDR3 region: CATRGLAGNYEQYF. The CDR3 nucleotides read TGTGCCACGCGCGGACTAGCGGGGAACTACGAGCAGTACTTC. The chain links TRBV28 to TRBJ2-7; 12 bases fit TRBD2. The CDR3 spans 14 residues. Germline CDR1 is MDHEN and CDR2 is SYDVKM. Unmatched junction bases numbered 7, after V lost 10 bases and J lost 3 bases. The full variable domain, with the rest looked up from reference TRBV28 and TRBJ2-7, is DVKVTQSSRYLVKRTGEKVFLECVQDMDHENMFWYRQDPGLGLRLIYFSYDVKMKEKGDIPEGYSVSREKKERFSLILESASTNQTSMYLCATRGLAGNYEQYFGPGTRLTVT.

This clonotype was seen a few times. The CDR3 protein is CSARLVTEQFF. The CDR3 DNA reads as TGCAGTGCTAGGTTAGTTACTGAGCAGTTCTTC. V is TRBV20-1 and J is TRBJ2-1, with D unresolved. CDR1 is DFQATT and CDR2 is SNEGSKA in the germline V gene (reference sequence). This CDR3 contains 11 residues. The V end lost 3 bases, the J end lost 9 bases, and 9 bases lay between the germline ends.

The sample holds many counts of this clonotype. The V and J genes are TRBV20-1 and TRBJ2-5; D is possibly TRBD2 (6 bases). Germline CDR1 reads DFQATT; CDR2 reads SNEGSKA (reference sequence). This CDR3 has 12 amino acids. Deletions cut 3 bases from V and 13 bases from J, with 18 bases between. This CDR3 is CSAREVEGRWYF. The DNA of the CDR3 is TGCAGTGCTAGGGAGGTGGAGGGTCGTTGGTACTTC.

This clonotype was detected many times. CDR3 loop: CASSILGYEQYF. CDR3 DNA: TGTGCCAGCAGTATCCTAGGCTACGAGCAGTACTTC. The chain recombines TRBV7-9 with TRBJ2-7; D is unclear. This CDR3 is built from 12 residues. The germline gives CDR1 SEHNR, CDR2 FQNEAQ (reference sequence). Trimming took 6 bases from V and 3 from J, leaving 9 bases between them.

The gene calls are TRBV12-3 or TRBV12-4 and TRBJ1-5; D perhaps matches TRBD1 (6 bases). V lost 4 bases and J 9 bases, leaving 10 bases between the germline ends. CDR3 length equals 12 residues. CDR3 residues: CASSYRERPQHF. For the CDR3, the DNA is TGTGCCAGCAGTTACAGGGAGAGGCCCCAGCATTTT.

Many counts were recorded for this clonotype. The rearrangement uses TRBV7-2 and TRBJ1-2, with 7 bases aligning to TRBD1. Germline lookup yields CDR1 SGHTA and CDR2 FQGNSA. The CDR3 contains 15 residues. J lost 8 bases, V lost 4 bases, and 13 bases had no gene match. The CDR3 here is CASSSKQGGGEGYTF. CDR3 DNA sequence: TGTGCCAGCAGCTCAAAGCAGGGGGGCGGAGAAGGCTACACCTTC.

This clonotype has a count of ten or more. The chain joins TRBV3-1 to TRBJ2-2; D remains unclear. CDR3 length: 14 residues. Germline V gives CDR1 LGHDT, CDR2 YNNKEL (reference sequence). The V end was cut by 1 base, the J end by 5 bases, with 8 bases between. CDR3 protein: CASSQVYRTGELFF. The CDR3, as DNA: TGTGCCAGCAGCCAAGTCTATCGGACCGGGGAGCTGTTTTTT.

The chain links TRBV19 to TRBJ2-7; 8 bases are a match to TRBD2. Trimming cost V 5 bases and J 3 bases; bases outside gene matches: 9. This CDR3 has 15 residues. From germline, CDR1 is LNHDA and CDR2 SQIVND (reference sequence). The CDR3 coding sequence is TGTGCCAGTAGTTGGCAGGGACTAGGGGTCTACGAGCAGTACTTC. This sequence encodes CASSWQGLGVYEQYF.

This clonotype has only a few counts. V usage is TRBV20-1 and J usage is TRBJ1-4, with a possible D match to TRBD1 (5 bases). Germline V gives CDR1 DFQATT, CDR2 SNEGSKA (reference sequence). The CDR3 is 14 residues long. The V gene lost 5 bases and the J gene lost 4 bases, with 14 bases spanning the gap. CDR3 nucleotide sequence: TGCAGTGCTGGAACGCAGGGCTTTAATGAAAAACTGTTTTTT. Translating gives CSAGTQGFNEKLFF.

This clonotype was seen repeatedly, ten times or more. The chain links TRBV7-9 to TRBJ2-1; maybe TRBD2 (5 bases). The CDR3 length is 15 residues. Germline loops: CDR1 SEHNR, CDR2 FQNEAQ (reference sequence). Between the trimmed V and J ends, which lost 0 bases and 2 bases, there was a span of 8 bases. CDR3 nucleotides: TGTGCCAGCAGCTTAGCGAGGGTAACCTACAATGAGCAGTTCTTC. This translates into CASSLARVTYNEQFF. The variable domain in full, completed from reference TRBV7-9 and TRBJ2-1, reads DTGVSQNPRHKITKRGQNVTFRCDPISEHNRLYWYRQTLGQGPEFLTYFQNEAQLEKSRLLSDRFSAERPKGSFSTLEIQRTEQGDSAMYLCASSLARVTYNEQFFGPGTRLTVL.

Many counts were recorded for this clonotype. The V gene is TRBV28, the J gene TRBJ2-3, with 12 positions matching TRBD2. The trim removed 6 bases at V and 1 base at J, leaving 5 bases unmatched. This CDR3 is 16 amino acids long. CDR1 is MDHEN, CDR2 SYDVKM, per germline. CDR3 region: CASSLRLAGGTDTQYF. The CDR3 DNA follows: TGTGCCAGCAGCCTCCGACTAGCGGGGGGCACAGATACGCAGTATTTT.

This clonotype was observed many times. The V gene is TRBV7-2, the J gene TRBJ1-1, with D hard to call. V was pared by 6 bases and J by 4 bases, with 15 bases between. There are 14 residues in the CDR3. Germline-derived CDR1 and CDR2 are SGHTA and FQGNSA. The CDR3 DNA reads TGTGCCAGCAGATCAAGCATGGGTCCCACTGAAGCTTTCTTT. This codes for CASRSSMGPTEAFF.

The gene calls are TRBV27 and TRBJ2-2; possibly TRBD2 for D (6 bases). V dropped 6 bases and J dropped 3 bases, with 11 bases sitting between them. Germline V gives CDR1 MNHEY, CDR2 SMNVEV (reference sequence). CDR3 length: 14 residues. In DNA form, the CDR3 reads TGTGCCAGCAGGCCGGGAGAAGACACCGGGGAGCTGTTTTTT. Protein: CASRPGEDTGELFF.

The genes are TRBV19 and TRBJ1-5, with D possibly matching TRBD1 (5 bases). V was cut by 4 bases and J by 3 bases, with 19 bases left in between. Germline values: CDR1 LNHDA, CDR2 SQIVND (reference sequence). This CDR3 is built from 17 residues. The CDR3 region is CASSTSPRDGDNQPQHF. Here the CDR3 DNA reads TGTGCCAGTAGTACCTCCCCCCGGGACGGAGACAATCAGCCCCAGCATTTT.

This clonotype was seen many times. This chain uses TRBV30 with TRBJ2-2; D is undetermined. Deletions cut 0 bases from V and 0 bases from J, with 11 bases between. The germline V gene encodes CDR1 GTSNPN and CDR2 SVGIG (reference sequence). This CDR3 is built from 16 residues. CDR3 nucleotides: TGTGCCTGGAGTGTTTCCGCAACCTCGAACACCGGGGAGCTGTTTTTT. It is translated as CAWSVSATSNTGELFF.

This clonotype was recorded only once. The final CDR3 position lacks the conserved phenylalanine or tryptophan, pointing to a likely read error. The chain links TRBV7-9 to TRBJ1-1, with D perhaps TRBD1 (6 bases). The CDR3 has 10 residues. Trimming took off 5 bases at V and 11 bases at J, with 9 bases between the two ends. CDR1 and CDR2 from the germline V gene are SEHNR and FQNEAQ (reference sequence). CDR3 bases: TGTGCCAGCAGCGGACAGTTGGCTTTCCTC. Translating it yields CASSGQLAFL.

With regard to this clonotype: A much larger clone lies a single base off, so this may be a read error. Given the absence of the conserved phenylalanine or tryptophan at the CDR3 end, a read error is likely. CDR3 region: CASSPRLGQETQYL. The CDR3 DNA sequence: TGTGCCAGCAGTCCACGACTGGGACAAGAGACCCAGTACCTC. This chain connects TRBV6-1 to TRBJ2-5; D is uncertain. Germline CDR1 is MNHNS and CDR2 is SASEGT. The CDR3 length is 14 residues. With 5 bases removed from V and 2 bases from J, the gap between germline ends came to 12 bases.

This clonotype was counted at least ten times. This sequence joins TRBV15 and TRBJ2-2; weak D call: TRBD1 (5 bases). Germline CDR1 LNHNV, CDR2 YYDKDF (reference sequence). The V and J ends lost 1 base and 5 bases respectively, with 14 bases between them. The CDR3 is 16 amino acids. The CDR3 DNA reads TGTGCCACCAGCAGAGCTCTTCCCAGGGATACCGGGGAGCTGTTTTTT. As protein: CATSRALPRDTGELFF. Full variable domain (rest looked up from reference TRBV15 and TRBJ2-2): DAMVIQNPRYQVTQFGKPVTLSCSQTLNHNVMYWYQQKSSQAPKLLFHYYDKDFNNEADTPDNFQSRRPNTSFCFLDIRSPGLGDTAMYLCATSRALPRDTGELFFGEGSRLTVL.

This clonotype was observed many times. The rearrangement links TRBV10-2 to TRBJ2-7; 11 nucleotides match TRBD2. The CDR3 has 22 residues. Trimming took 0 bases from V and 3 from J; bases not matched to a gene: 22. The germline gives CDR1 WSHSY, CDR2 SAAADI. The CDR3 DNA is TGCGCCAGCAGTGAGTCGAACACTGGGGGACTAGCGGAACCAGAGATAGGCTACGAGCAGTACTTC. Its protein is CASSESNTGGLAEPEIGYEQYF.

This clonotype was picked up many times. The chain combines TRBV30 with TRBJ2-1; TRBD1 is a possible D gene (6 bases). Trimming took off 0 bases at V and 6 bases at J, with 15 bases between the two ends. Germline-derived CDR1 and CDR2 are GTSNPN and SVGIG (reference sequence). The CDR3 totals 15 residues. CDR3 nucleotides: TGTGCCTGGAGTGTAGGGAACAGGGAAGGCAATGAGCAGTTCTTC. This encodes CAWSVGNREGNEQFF.

V gene TRBV28 combines with J gene TRBJ2-7, with a tentative D call TRBD1 (7 bases). Germline loops: CDR1 MDHEN, CDR2 SYDVKM. Trimming left V 6 bases short and J 4 bases short, with 16 bases between. The length of the CDR3 is 14 residues. CDR3 coding DNA: TGTGCCAGCAGACCCCGGGACAGCGGGTACGAGCAGTACTTC. The encoded protein is CASRPRDSGYEQYF.

At least ten counts were recorded for this clonotype. The gene calls are TRBV6-1 and TRBJ2-2, with D perhaps given as TRBD1 or TRBD2 (6 bases each). CDR1 MNHNS and CDR2 SASEGT come from the germline V gene. The length of the CDR3 is 14 residues. V gave up 6 bases and J gave up 4 bases, with 12 bases separating them. CDR3 sequence reads: CASSWGASTGELFF. CDR3 bases: TGTGCCAGCAGCTGGGGGGCCAGCACCGGGGAGCTGTTTTTT.

The chain carries TRBV27 and TRBJ2-7; D may match TRBD1 or TRBD2 (5 bases each). The length of the CDR3 is 14 residues. Germline V CDR1 and CDR2: MNHEY, SMNVEV (reference sequence). V was trimmed by 5 bases and J by 5 bases, leaving 16 bases between them. The CDR3 is CASSGGNSLHEQYF. CDR3 nucleotides: TGTGCCAGCAGTGGGGGTAACTCCCTCCACGAGCAGTACTTC.

The table lists this clonotype with many counts. The gene calls are TRBV10-3 and TRBJ2-7; weak D call: TRBD2 (7 bases). In germline, CDR1 is ENHRY, CDR2 SYGVKD. V was shortened by 1 base and J by 6 bases, with 22 bases between the two germline ends. There are 17 residues in the CDR3. The CDR3 protein is CAISEWGGDTMRIEQYF. Written as DNA, the CDR3 is TGTGCCATCAGTGAGTGGGGGGGGGACACCATGAGAATCGAGCAGTACTTC.

This clonotype was observed at least ten times. The chain carries TRBV7-2 and TRBJ2-7; TRBD2 is a possible D gene (6 bases). CDR3 length equals 16 residues. V was shortened by 3 bases and J by 0 bases, with 15 bases between the two germline ends. The germline V gene encodes CDR1 SGHTA and CDR2 FQGNSA. CDR3 coding DNA: TGTGCCAGCAGCTTGGTCGGGACTCCAGGCTCCTACGAGCAGTACTTC. This gives the protein CASSLVGTPGSYEQYF.

This chain connects TRBV4-3 to TRBJ2-7; TRBD1 is a possible D gene (6 bases). CDR1 and CDR2 (germline): LGHNA, YSLEER. V gave up 1 base and J gave up 3 bases, with 10 bases separating them. CDR3 length equals 14 residues. The DNA for the CDR3 is TGCGCCAGCAGCCAAGGGACAGTAGGCTACGAGCAGTACTTC. It codes for CASSQGTVGYEQYF.

This clonotype was seen ten or more times. The chain recombines TRBV28 with TRBJ2-1, with 9 bases lining up with TRBD2. CDR1 and CDR2 from the germline V gene are MDHEN and SYDVKM. CDR3 size: 20 residues. V was clipped by 6 bases and J by 0 bases; unmatched bases: 18. Here the CDR3 reads CASRQIAGAIAKGSYNEQFF. CDR3 DNA sequence: TGTGCCAGCAGGCAAATAGCGGGAGCGATCGCCAAAGGCTCCTACAATGAGCAGTTCTTC.